The clone carrying this TCR beta chain appeared a few times. TCRdb's copy holds only in-frame clones and misses some; the assay was immunoSEQ multiplex PCR. The sample has 250,000 to 350,000 clones; 80% to 90% are singletons. The CDR3 has 15 amino acids. V was shortened by 2 bases and J by 1 base, with 12 bases between the two germline ends. The germline V gene encodes CDR1 SGHKS and CDR2 YYEKEE (reference sequence). The record originates from a study of blood T cell repertoires in COVID-19. In assigning cohorts, the study relied on participant-reported clinical history. The genes are TRBV5-5 and TRBJ1-1; D is perhaps TRBD1 (6 bases). The source of this sequence is a young woman who had recovered from COVID-19. Sequencing was done on a sample of PBMCs or T cells enriched from blood (not recorded which). The CDR3 sequence: CASSLAGRGNTEAFF. As DNA, the CDR3 is TGTGCCAGCAGCTTAGCAGGCAGGGGGAACACTGAAGCTTTCTTT.